The rows below give T cell receptor beta chains drawn from one sample of a study of blood T cell repertoires in COVID-19. TCRdb's copy holds only in-frame clones and misses some; the assay was immunoSEQ multiplex PCR. The data contain roughly 5,500 clones, roughly 80% of them seen just once; the ten biggest clones take up less than 9%. The specimen was peripheral blood. The receptors stem from a human donor with active COVID-19. The donor label of this sample is uncertain. Each CDR3 is given with its conserved first and last residue. A D gene is named only where the DNA matches it firmly. The size field is filled for only some rows; it gives once, few, many or a size class.

V	J	D	size	DNA	CDR3
TRBV19	TRBJ2-2	NA	NA	TGTGCCAGTATGGCAGGGGTTAAGACCGGGGAGCTGTTTTTT	CASMAGVKTGELFF
TRBV19	TRBJ1-5	TRBD1	NA	TGTGCCAGTAGTATACAGGGACAGGGTCAGCCCCAGCATTTT	CASSIQGQGQPQHF
TRBV4-3	TRBJ2-1	NA	NA	TGCGCCAGCAGCCAAGTTGCTGGAGCCTACAATGAGCAGTTCTTC	CASSQVAGAYNEQFF
TRBV6-1	TRBJ2-3	TRBD2	NA	TGTGCCAGCAGTGAATTTTCCGGGGGGACGTGGGATACGCAGTATTTT	CASSEFSGGTWDTQYF
TRBV7-7	TRBJ2-1	NA	NA	TGTGCTAGCAGCTCGGGACTGAGCTCCTACAATGAGCAGTTCTTC	CASSSGLSSYNEQFF
TRBV28	TRBJ2-1	TRBD1	NA	TGTGCCAGCAGTTTAAGACAGGGTTGGTTCAATGAGCAGTTCTTC	CASSLRQGWFNEQFF
TRBV6-6	TRBJ1-5	TRBD1	few	TGTGCCAGCAAACTTACAGGGCAGGGGGAACAGCCCCAGCATTTT	CASKLTGQGEQPQHF
TRBV3-1/TRBV3-2	TRBJ2-1	NA	NA	TGTGCCAGCTACCGGGGGAGCGGTGAGCAGTTCTTC	CASYRGSGEQFF
TRBV10-3	TRBJ1-1	TRBD1	NA	TGTGCCATCCGTCCCGGGACAGGGGCAGCCACTGAAGCTTTCTTT	CAIRPGTGAATEAFF
TRBV6-6	TRBJ1-2	NA	NA	TGTGCCAGCGGGCTAAACTATGGCTACACCTTC	CASGLNYGYTF
TRBV11-3	TRBJ1-3	TRBD1	NA	TGTGCCAGCAGCCCGGGACAGGGACCGGGAAACACCATATATTTT	CASSPGQGPGNTIYF
TRBV20-1	TRBJ1-2	NA	NA	TGCAGTGCTCATGGACAGGGCTACACCTTC	CSAHGQGYTF
TRBV18	TRBJ2-7	TRBD2	NA	TGTGCCAGCTCACCGGCGCCGGGGGGCTACGAGCAGTACTTC	CASSPAPGGYEQYF
TRBV28	TRBJ2-1	TRBD2	NA	TGTGCCAGCAGTTTATGGGGACTAGCGGGGGAGGAGTTCTTC	CASSLWGLAGEEFF
TRBV5-1	TRBJ2-2	NA	NA	TGCGCCAGCAGCCTGACTAGGGGCGGCGCCGGGGAGCTGTTTTTT	CASSLTRGGAGELFF
TRBV5-1	TRBJ1-6	NA	NA	TGCGCCAGCAGCTTGGCCAGCTCCTATAATTCACCCCTCCACTTT	CASSLASSYNSPLHF
TRBV6-2/TRBV6-3	TRBJ2-1	NA	NA	TGTGCCAGCAGCCCTCAGTCTCCCAGCTCCTACAATGAGCAGTTCTTC	CASSPQSPSSYNEQFF
TRBV6-1	TRBJ1-2	NA	NA	TGTGCCAGCAGTGAAGAGTTTCGGGGAGGAGCCTATGGCTACACCTTC	CASSEEFRGGAYGYTF
TRBV5-6	TRBJ2-3	NA	once	TGTGCCAGCAGCTTGGATAGGCTAGCGTCAGATACGCAGTATTTT	CASSLDRLASDTQYF
TRBV6-2/TRBV6-3	TRBJ1-1	NA	NA	TGTGCCAGCAGTTACTCGATCGTCCTCCGTAGCGGCACTGAAGCTTTCTTT	CASSYSIVLRSGTEAFF
TRBV7-9	TRBJ2-2	NA	NA	TGTGCCAGCAGCACACCAAAGGGGTTGGGTGCGGAGCTGTTTTTT	CASSTPKGLGAELFF
TRBV15	TRBJ2-7	NA	NA	TGTGCCACCAGCAGAGAATACGGCACAGCCTACGAGCAGTACTTC	CATSREYGTAYEQYF
TRBV5-1	TRBJ2-5	NA	NA	TGCGCCAGCAGCTTGGTTGACAGCCAAGAGACCCAGTACTTC	CASSLVDSQETQYF
TRBV3-1/TRBV3-2	TRBJ1-2	NA	NA	TGTGCCAGCAGCCAGGCAGGGTATAGGGGCTACACCTTC	CASSQAGYRGYTF
TRBV6-1	TRBJ2-3	TRBD2	few	TGTGCCAGCAGTGAGACTAGCGGGGGGGCCACAGATACGCAGTATTTT	CASSETSGGATDTQYF
TRBV15	TRBJ2-3	NA	NA	TGTGCCACCAGCGGGGGGCCACAGGGGAAGGGAGATACGCAGTATTTT	CATSGGPQGKGDTQYF
TRBV6-6	TRBJ1-6	NA	NA	TGTGCCAGCAGTTACATGGAGCCTAATTCACCCCTCCACTTT	CASSYMEPNSPLHF
TRBV10-3	TRBJ2-5	TRBD1	NA	TGTGCCATCAGTGGGGGTATGGGACAGACCCAAGAGACCCAGTACTTC	CAISGGMGQTQETQYF
TRBV5-1	TRBJ2-3	NA	NA	TGCGCCAGCAGCTCAGAGCGGGTCCCAGATACGCAGTATTTT	CASSSERVPDTQYF
TRBV19	TRBJ2-4	NA	NA	TGTGCCAGTAGTATTGCCAGACAAGCCAAAAACATTCAGTACTTC	CASSIARQAKNIQYF
TRBV9	TRBJ1-2	NA	once	TGTGCCAGCAGCGAACAGGGTTATGGCTACACCTTC	CASSEQGYGYTF
TRBV7-8	TRBJ2-7	TRBD1	NA	TGTGCCAGCAGCTTAACGCAGGGGGCGGATGAGCAGTACTTC	CASSLTQGADEQYF
TRBV29-1	TRBJ2-1	TRBD1	once	TGCAGCGTTCTGGGACAGGGGTCCTACAATGAGCAGTTCTTC	CSVLGQGSYNEQFF
TRBV27	TRBJ2-7	TRBD2	NA	TGTGCCAGCAGTTTACGGGCTCTAGCGGGGGTACTTCACGAGCAGTACTTC	CASSLRALAGVLHEQYF
TRBV3-1/TRBV3-2	TRBJ2-6	NA	NA	TGTGCCAGCAGCCAAGAAGGGGGCTCTGGGGCCAACGTCCTGACTTTC	CASSQEGGSGANVLTF
TRBV9	TRBJ2-2	NA	few	TGTGCCAGCAGCACTGGACAGCTTTCTAATGCCGGGGAGCTGTTTTTT	CASSTGQLSNAGELFF